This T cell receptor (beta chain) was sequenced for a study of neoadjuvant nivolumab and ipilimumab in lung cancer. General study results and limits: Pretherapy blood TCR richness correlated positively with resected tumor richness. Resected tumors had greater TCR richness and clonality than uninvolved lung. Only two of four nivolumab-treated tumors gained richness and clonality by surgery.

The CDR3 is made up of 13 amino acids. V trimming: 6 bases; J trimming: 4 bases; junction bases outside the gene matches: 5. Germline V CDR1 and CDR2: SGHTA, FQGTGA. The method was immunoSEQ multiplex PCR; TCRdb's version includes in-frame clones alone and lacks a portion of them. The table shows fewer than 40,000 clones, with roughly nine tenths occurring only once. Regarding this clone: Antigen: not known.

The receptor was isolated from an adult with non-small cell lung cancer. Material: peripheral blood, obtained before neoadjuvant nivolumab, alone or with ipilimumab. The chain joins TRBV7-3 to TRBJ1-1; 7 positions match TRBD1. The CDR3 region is CASRATGVTEAFF. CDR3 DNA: TGTGCCAGCAGGGCTACAGGGGTCACTGAAGCTTTCTTT.